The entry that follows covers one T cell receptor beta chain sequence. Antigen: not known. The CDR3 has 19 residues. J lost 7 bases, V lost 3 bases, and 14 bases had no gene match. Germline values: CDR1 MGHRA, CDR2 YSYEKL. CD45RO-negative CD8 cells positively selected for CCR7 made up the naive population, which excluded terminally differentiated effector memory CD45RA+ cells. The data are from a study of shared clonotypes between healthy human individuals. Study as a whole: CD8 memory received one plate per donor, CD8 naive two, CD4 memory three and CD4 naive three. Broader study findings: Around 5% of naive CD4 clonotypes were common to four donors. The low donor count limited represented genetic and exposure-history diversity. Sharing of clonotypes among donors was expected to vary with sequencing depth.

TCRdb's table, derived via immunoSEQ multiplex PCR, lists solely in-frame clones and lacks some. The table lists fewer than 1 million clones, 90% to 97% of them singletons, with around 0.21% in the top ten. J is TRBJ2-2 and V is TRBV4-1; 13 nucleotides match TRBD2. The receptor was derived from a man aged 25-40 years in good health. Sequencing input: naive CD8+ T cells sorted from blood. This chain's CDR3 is CASSQMTLGLAGYGGELFF. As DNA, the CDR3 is TGCGCCAGCAGCCAGATGACTTTGGGACTAGCGGGATACGGCGGGGAGCTGTTTTTT.